This TCR beta chain was captured in a study of radiotherapy plus CTLA-4 blockade in lung cancer. Study results and caveats: In blood, tumor-derived TCR clones expanded after radiotherapy plus ipilimumab.

About this clone: The antigen is not known.

The method was immunoSEQ multiplex PCR; TCRdb's version includes in-frame clones alone and lacks a portion of them. Altogether some 51,000 clones are present, about 77% being singletons, with the ten largest covering 2.4%. Lung cancer patients with chemo-refractory metastatic non-small-cell disease were given focal radiation plus CTLA-4 blockade with ipilimumab. J lost 5 bases, V lost 7 bases, and 7 bases had no gene match. The CDR3 is made up of 13 amino acids. Germline V gene lookup returns CDR1 SNHLY and CDR2 FYNNEI. The V call is TRBV2, the J call TRBJ2-5; TRBD1 matches 7 bases. This clonotype was sampled from a human donor with non-small cell lung cancer whose response to radiotherapy plus ipilimumab could not be evaluated. The sample in question was peripheral blood, obtained from a patient treated with radiotherapy plus ipilimumab. DNA for the CDR3: TGTGCCAGCAATAAACAGGGGACGGAGACCCAGTACTTC. As protein: CASNKQGTETQYF.